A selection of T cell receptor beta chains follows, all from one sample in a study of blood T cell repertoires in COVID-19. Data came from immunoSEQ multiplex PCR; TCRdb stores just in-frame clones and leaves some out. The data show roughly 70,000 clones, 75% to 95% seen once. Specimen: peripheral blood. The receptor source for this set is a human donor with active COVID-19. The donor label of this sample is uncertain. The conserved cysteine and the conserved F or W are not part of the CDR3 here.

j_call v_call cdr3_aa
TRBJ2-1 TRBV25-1 ASSEPGTTLEQF
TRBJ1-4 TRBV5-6 ASSSVADEKLF
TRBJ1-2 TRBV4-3 ASSQGGRKTNYGYT
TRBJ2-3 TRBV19 ASSIYGGGTDTQY
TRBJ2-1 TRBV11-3 ASSLDAGSSYNEQF
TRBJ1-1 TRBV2 ASSPGTGLGEAF
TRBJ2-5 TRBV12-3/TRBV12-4 ASSFTRRETQY
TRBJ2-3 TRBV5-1 ASSLDLAGDTQY
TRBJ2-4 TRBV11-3 ASRSIAKNIQY
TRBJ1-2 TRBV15 ATSKQDYGYT
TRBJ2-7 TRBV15 ATSRGQSQSYEQY
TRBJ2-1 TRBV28 ATNSGTETYNEQF
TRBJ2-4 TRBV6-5 ASSHRARAKNIQY
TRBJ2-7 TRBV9 ASSPMGQVSSYEQY
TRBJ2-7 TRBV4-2 ASSQDGTSGIGRY
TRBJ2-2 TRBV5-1 ASSFQGVNTGELF
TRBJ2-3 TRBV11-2 ASSSGLAGDTDTQY
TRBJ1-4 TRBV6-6 ASSRGDSTSTNEKLF
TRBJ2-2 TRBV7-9 AREAGATGELF
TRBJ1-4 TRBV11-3 ASSRVPNEKLF
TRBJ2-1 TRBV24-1 ATSDTGHDYNEQF
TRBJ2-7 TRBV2 ASNSWQRIEQY
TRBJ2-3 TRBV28 ASSPTSGSDTQY
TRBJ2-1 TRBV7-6 ASSRTSGKNEQF
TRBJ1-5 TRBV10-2 ASSESRDWGIQH
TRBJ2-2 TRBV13 ASSSFPGELF
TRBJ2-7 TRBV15 ATSRRQGGYEQY
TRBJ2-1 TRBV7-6 ASSLAGTSSNEQF
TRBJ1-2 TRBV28 AGAGYYGYT
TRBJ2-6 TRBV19 ASTGTGSLSGANVLT
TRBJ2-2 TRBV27 ASSRTGGTGELF
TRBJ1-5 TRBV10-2 ASSEAQFLAQH
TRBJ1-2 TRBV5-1 ASSLDNAGYGYT
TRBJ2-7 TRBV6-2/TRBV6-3 ASSPHAGLEQY
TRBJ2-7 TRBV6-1 ASSEGAAGVPYEQY
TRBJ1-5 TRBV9 ASSSPDRDQPQH
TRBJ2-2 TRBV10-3 AIRTSGNVGELF
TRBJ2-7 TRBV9 ASSVGQWDEQY
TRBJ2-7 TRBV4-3 ASSQDQWLEQY
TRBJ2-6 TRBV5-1 ASSLGQGPTTSGANVLT
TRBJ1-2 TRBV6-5 ASRPGEGGYGYT
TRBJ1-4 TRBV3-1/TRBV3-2 ASSQHGATNEKLF
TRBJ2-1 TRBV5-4 ASSYDRNNEQF
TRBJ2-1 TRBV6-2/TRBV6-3 ASSWAGSYNEQF
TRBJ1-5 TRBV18 ASSTGTLNQPQH
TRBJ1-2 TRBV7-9 ASSFPGQPYGYT
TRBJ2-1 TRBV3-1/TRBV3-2 ASSPRDRGAYNEQF
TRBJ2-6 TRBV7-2 ASSPLSGANVLT
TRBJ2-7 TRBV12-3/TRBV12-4 ASSYGRGREQY
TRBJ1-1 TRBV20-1 SAQLNTEAF
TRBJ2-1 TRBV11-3 ASSLGLGYEQF
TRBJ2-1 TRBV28 ASSAGEASFYNEQF
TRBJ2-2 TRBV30 AWSRDRVTGELF
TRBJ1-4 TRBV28 ASSNTGGEKLF
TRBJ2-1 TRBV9 ASSFPGREHEQF